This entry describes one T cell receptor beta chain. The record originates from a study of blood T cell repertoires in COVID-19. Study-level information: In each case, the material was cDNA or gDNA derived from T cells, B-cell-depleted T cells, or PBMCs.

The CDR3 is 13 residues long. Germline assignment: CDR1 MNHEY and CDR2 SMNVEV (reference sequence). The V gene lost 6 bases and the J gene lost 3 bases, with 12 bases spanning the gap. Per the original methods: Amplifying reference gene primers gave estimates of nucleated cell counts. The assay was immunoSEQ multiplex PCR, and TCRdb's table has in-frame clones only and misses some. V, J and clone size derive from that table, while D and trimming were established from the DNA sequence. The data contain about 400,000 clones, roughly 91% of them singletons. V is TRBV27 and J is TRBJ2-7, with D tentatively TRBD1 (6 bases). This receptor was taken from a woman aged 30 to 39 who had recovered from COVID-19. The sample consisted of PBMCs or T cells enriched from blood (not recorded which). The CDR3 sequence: CASRSQGFYEQYF. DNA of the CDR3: TGTGCCAGCAGGAGCCAGGGGTTCTACGAGCAGTACTTC.